Below, 2 T cell receptor beta chains from the same sample are listed, as sequenced in a study of T cells in Graves' hyperthyroidism and ophthalmopathy. Amplification of TCR beta CDR3 regions used RNA as the template. The HTBI primer set was used in a first-round RT-PCR of the TCR CDR3. TCRdb re-called the multiplex PCR reads through MiXCR, storing one row per CDR3 protein. The sample shows 350,000 to 450,000 distinct CDR3 sequences, about a sixth of them seen only once. Sequenced input: blood. Every receptor here comes from a woman in her thirties with Graves' hyperthyroidism that later progressed to Graves' ophthalmopathy.

V gene TRBV3-1 combines with J gene TRBJ2-1; 8 nucleotides line up with TRBD2. CDR1 and CDR2 (germline): LGHDT, YNNKEL (reference sequence). V trimming: 0 bases; J trimming: 5 bases; junction bases outside the gene matches: 15. The CDR3 length is 19 residues. CDR3 protein: CASSQDLGTAGVINNEQFF. The CDR3 DNA sequence: TGTGCCAGCAGCCAAGATCTGGGTACAGCGGGAGTTATCAACAATGAGCAGTTCTTC.

Ten or more counts support this clonotype. The chain joins TRBV20-1 to TRBJ2-1; 7 bases agree with TRBD2. Germline V gives CDR1 DFQATT, CDR2 SNEGSKA (reference sequence). Trimming cost V 6 bases and J 3 bases; bases outside gene matches: 14. The CDR3 runs 16 residues. DNA for the CDR3: TGCAGTGCCAAACCCTTTGCCCTAGCGGTCTACAATGAGCAGTTCTTC. Amino acids: CSAKPFALAVYNEQFF.